The rows below give T cell receptor beta chains drawn from one sample of a study of OX40 agonist ivuxolimab in advanced cancers. Here immunoSEQ multiplex PCR was the method, and the copy in TCRdb shows in-frame clones only, minus some. The sample contains thousands of clones, under 75% of which appear only once. Sequencing used CD4+ or CD8+ T cells sorted from blood, obtained in a trial of the OX40 agonist ivuxolimab. These receptors originate from an adult with an advanced solid tumor such as melanoma, head and neck, liver or kidney cancer. CDR3s include the opening cysteine and the closing phenylalanine or tryptophan. Each record gives: V gene, J gene, D gene, clone size, CDR3 protein, CDR3 DNA. The D gene is left open where the match is weak. Part of the rows lack a size; the others show once, few, many or a class for expanded clones.

V: TRBV7-6
J: TRBJ1-4
D: .
size: .
CDR3: CASSAGEAPNEKLFF
DNA: TGTGCCAGCAGCGCAGGGGAAGCTCCTAATGAAAAACTGTTTTTT

V: TRBV19
J: TRBJ2-1
D: TRBD2
size: .
CDR3: CASSLSGTSGYNEQFF
DNA: TGTGCCAGTAGTCTCTCCGGGACTAGCGGCTACAATGAGCAGTTCTTC

V: TRBV4-1
J: TRBJ2-7
D: .
size: .
CDR3: CASSQEPGNYYEQYF
DNA: TGCGCCAGCAGCCAAGAACCGGGAAACTACTACGAGCAGTACTTC

V: TRBV19
J: TRBJ2-1
D: .
size: once
CDR3: CASSLGSSVYNEQFF
DNA: TGTGCCAGTAGTTTAGGGAGTAGTGTTTACAATGAGCAGTTCTTC

V: TRBV27
J: TRBJ1-4
D: TRBD1
size: .
CDR3: CASSFAGTGLEKLFF
DNA: TGTGCCAGCAGTTTCGCCGGGACAGGGCTTGAAAAACTGTTTTTT

V: TRBV9
J: TRBJ2-7
D: TRBD2
size: few
CDR3: CASSILQRGGYEQYF
DNA: TGTGCCAGCAGCATTCTACAGCGGGGTGGTTACGAGCAGTACTTC

V: TRBV6-5
J: TRBJ1-5
D: TRBD1
size: few
CDR3: CASSSDRDESQPQHF
DNA: TGTGCCAGCAGTTCGGACAGGGATGAGAGTCAGCCCCAGCATTTT

V: TRBV7-3
J: TRBJ1-1
D: TRBD1
size: .
CDR3: CASSPQQGASTEAFF
DNA: TGTGCCAGCAGCCCCCAGCAGGGGGCTTCTACTGAAGCTTTCTTT

V: TRBV11-2
J: TRBJ2-6
D: .
size: .
CDR3: CASSRGSKQQSRANVLTF
DNA: TGTGCCAGCAGCCGTGGGTCCAAGCAACAAAGTCGGGCCAACGTCCTGACTTTC

V: TRBV6-5
J: TRBJ1-4
D: TRBD1
size: .
CDR3: CASSLTGEKLFF
DNA: TGTGCCAGCAGCCTGACAGGGGAAAAACTGTTTTTT

V: TRBV28
J: TRBJ2-4
D: .
size: medium-sized
CDR3: CASSFFTGTAKNIQYF
DNA: TGTGCCAGCAGTTTCTTCACAGGGACGGCCAAAAACATTCAGTACTTC

V: TRBV5-5
J: TRBJ2-1
D: TRBD2
size: .
CDR3: CASSWGAGGPYNEQFF
DNA: TGTGCCAGCAGCTGGGGAGCGGGAGGGCCTTACAATGAGCAGTTCTTC

V: TRBV12-5
J: TRBJ1-1
D: .
size: .
CDR3: CASGLSGEGTEAFF
DNA: TGTGCTAGTGGTTTGTCTGGGGAGGGCACTGAAGCTTTCTTT

V: TRBV7-8
J: TRBJ2-6
D: TRBD1
size: .
CDR3: CASSGGTGSGANVLTF
DNA: TGTGCCAGCAGCGGAGGGACAGGCTCTGGGGCCAACGTCCTGACTTTC

V: TRBV6-5
J: TRBJ1-1
D: TRBD1
size: .
CDR3: CASSPDRVVTEAFF
DNA: TGTGCCAGCAGTCCGGACAGGGTGGTCACTGAAGCTTTCTTT

V: TRBV6-6
J: TRBJ2-2
D: .
size: .
CDR3: CASSYEWTGELFF
DNA: TGTGCCAGCAGTTACGAGTGGACCGGGGAGCTGTTTTTT

V: TRBV9
J: TRBJ1-1
D: .
size: .
CDR3: CASSPVQVEMGTEAFF
DNA: TGTGCCAGCAGCCCCGTGCAGGTCGAAATGGGCACTGAAGCTTTCTTT

V: TRBV19
J: TRBJ2-2
D: TRBD2
size: .
CDR3: CASKPSGTAGELFF
DNA: TGTGCCAGTAAACCTAGCGGGACCGCCGGGGAGCTGTTTTTT

V: TRBV18
J: TRBJ1-1
D: .
size: .
CDR3: CASSPPLQRTEAFF
DNA: TGTGCCAGCTCACCACCGTTGCAGCGCACTGAAGCTTTCTTT

V: TRBV19
J: TRBJ1-6
D: TRBD1
size: medium-sized
CDR3: CASGTGGNSPLHF
DNA: TGTGCCAGTGGGACAGGGGGCAATTCACCCCTCCACTTT

V: TRBV5-4
J: TRBJ2-7
D: TRBD2
size: few
CDR3: CASSLSAGAVYEQYF
DNA: TGTGCCAGCAGCTTGTCAGCGGGAGCAGTCTACGAGCAGTACTTC

V: TRBV14
J: TRBJ1-6
D: .
size: .
CDR3: CASSQFSSYNSPLHF
DNA: TGTGCCAGCAGCCAATTTAGCTCCTATAATTCACCCCTCCACTTT

V: TRBV7-9
J: TRBJ2-1
D: TRBD2
size: .
CDR3: CASRVSGLGYNEQFF
DNA: TGTGCCAGTCGGGTTTCGGGACTAGGTTACAATGAGCAGTTCTTC

V: TRBV11-2
J: TRBJ2-3
D: .
size: .
CDR3: CASSQIGGLARDTQYF
DNA: TGTGCCAGCAGCCAGATCGGAGGGCTAGCGCGCGATACGCAGTATTTT

V: TRBV27
J: TRBJ2-1
D: TRBD2
size: .
CDR3: CASSRAGAGVGYNEQFF
DNA: TGTGCCAGCAGCCGGGCGGGAGCGGGAGTCGGTTACAATGAGCAGTTCTTC

V: TRBV9
J: TRBJ1-3
D: TRBD1
size: .
CDR3: CASSEGQGTFSGNTIYF
DNA: TGTGCCAGCAGCGAGGGACAGGGTACGTTCTCTGGAAACACCATATATTTT

V: TRBV14
J: TRBJ1-6
D: .
size: .
CDR3: CASSQGQASPLHF
DNA: TGTGCCAGCAGCCAAGGTCAGGCATCACCCCTCCACTTT

V: TRBV29-1
J: TRBJ1-2
D: .
size: .
CDR3: CSAVGNYGYTF
DNA: TGCAGCGCAGTGGGGAACTATGGCTACACCTTC

V: TRBV7-6
J: TRBJ2-2
D: .
size: .
CDR3: CASSLITGELFF
DNA: TGTGCCAGCAGCTTAATTACCGGGGAGCTGTTTTTT

V: TRBV6-6
J: TRBJ2-7
D: .
size: .
CDR3: CASSSSGPDEQYF
DNA: TGTGCCAGCAGTTCTTCAGGGCCGGACGAGCAGTACTTC

V: TRBV5-6
J: TRBJ2-7
D: TRBD1
size: .
CDR3: CASSFTGGQQYF
DNA: TGTGCCAGCAGCTTTACAGGGGGCCAGCAGTACTTC

V: TRBV2
J: TRBJ2-7
D: TRBD2
size: .
CDR3: CASSVTLAGVREQYF
DNA: TGTGCCAGCAGTGTTACTCTAGCGGGAGTCAGAGAGCAGTACTTC

V: TRBV27
J: TRBJ2-5
D: .
size: .
CDR3: CASRDSGFGETQYF
DNA: TGTGCCAGCAGGGACAGCGGGTTCGGAGAGACCCAGTACTTC

V: TRBV4-1
J: TRBJ2-7
D: .
size: .
CDR3: CASSQGPGTYEQYF
DNA: TGCGCCAGCAGCCAAGGCCCGGGGACCTACGAGCAGTACTTC

V: TRBV6-1
J: TRBJ1-1
D: .
size: .
CDR3: CASSVKKMNTEAFF
DNA: TGTGCCAGCAGTGTAAAAAAAATGAACACTGAAGCTTTCTTT

V: TRBV7-8
J: TRBJ1-5
D: TRBD1
size: medium-sized
CDR3: CASTSDRTGNQPQHF
DNA: TGTGCCAGCACCTCGGACAGGACTGGCAATCAGCCCCAGCATTTT

V: TRBV7-9
J: TRBJ2-1
D: TRBD2
size: medium-sized
CDR3: CASSFPTSGSDEQFF
DNA: TGTGCCAGCAGCTTCCCGACTAGCGGGAGCGATGAGCAGTTCTTC

V: TRBV5-1
J: TRBJ1-1
D: TRBD1
size: .
CDR3: CASSLMLTGGTEAFF
DNA: TGCGCCAGCAGCCTTATGCTGACAGGGGGCACTGAAGCTTTCTTT

V: TRBV6-5
J: TRBJ2-1
D: .
size: .
CDR3: CASSLGTYNEQFF
DNA: TGTGCCAGCAGCCTAGGGACTTACAATGAGCAGTTCTTC

V: TRBV4-1
J: TRBJ1-2
D: .
size: .
CDR3: CASSQDNGVGYGYTF
DNA: TGCGCCAGCAGCCAAGATAATGGAGTTGGCTATGGCTACACCTTC